This T cell receptor (beta chain) was identified in a study of T cells expressing NK-cell markers. CDR3 length: 15 amino acids. Germline assignment: CDR1 SGHTA and CDR2 FQGNSA. From its re-call of the 5' RACE reads, TCRdb lists each CDR3 protein once, without DNA. There are about 460,000 distinct CDR3 sequences in the sample, with 1.4% held by the top ten. What was sequenced was blood T cells: a sorted CD56 or NKG2C T cell subset, CD4+ or CD8+ T cells, or bulk PBMC T cells (not recorded which). The chain carries TRBV7-2 and TRBJ2-4; without DNA, the TCRdb call of TRBD1 cannot be checked. This TCR was sampled from a woman in her fifties or sixties in good health. CDR3 sequence reads: CASSLAQGPRDIQYF.